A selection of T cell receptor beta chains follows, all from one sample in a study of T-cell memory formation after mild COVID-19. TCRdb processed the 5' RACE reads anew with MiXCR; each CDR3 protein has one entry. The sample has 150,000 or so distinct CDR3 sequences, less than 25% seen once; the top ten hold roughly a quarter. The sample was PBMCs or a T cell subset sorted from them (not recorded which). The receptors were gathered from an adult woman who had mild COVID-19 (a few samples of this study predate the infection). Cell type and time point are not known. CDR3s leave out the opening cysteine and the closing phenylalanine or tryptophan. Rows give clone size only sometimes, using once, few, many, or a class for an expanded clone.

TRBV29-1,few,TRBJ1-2,SVEKTGRYGYT
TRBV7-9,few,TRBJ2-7,ASSLYPEGTSYEQY
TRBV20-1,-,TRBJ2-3,SAREPSGGTDTQY
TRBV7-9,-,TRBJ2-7,ASSPRSPNRETYEQY
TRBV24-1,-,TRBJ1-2,ATSDFNGQGSYGYT
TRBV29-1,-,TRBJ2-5,SASDRGRETQY
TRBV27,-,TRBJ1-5,ASSLWANSNQPQH
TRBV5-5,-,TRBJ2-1,ASSLAWGGGEQF
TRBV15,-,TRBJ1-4,ATSAGVYEKLF
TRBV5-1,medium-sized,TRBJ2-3,ASSLPRDNPVISTDTQY
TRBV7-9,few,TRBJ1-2,ASSPGRNSYGGYT
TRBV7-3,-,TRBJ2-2,ASSLLAGSAGELF
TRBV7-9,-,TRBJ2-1,ASRRTGGGFNEQF
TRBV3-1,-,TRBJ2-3,ASSPDLLGLAVRTDTQY
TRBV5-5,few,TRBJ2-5,ASSAGLATETQY
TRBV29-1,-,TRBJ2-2,SVEDWEAGELF
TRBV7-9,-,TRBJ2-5,ASSFSGTQETQY
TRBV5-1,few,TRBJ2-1,ASSLDAGIEQF
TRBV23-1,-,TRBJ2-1,ASSQSAGGVYNEQF
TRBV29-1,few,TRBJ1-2,SVTPGTEYGYT
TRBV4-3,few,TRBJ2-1,ASSQEGRYIYNEQF
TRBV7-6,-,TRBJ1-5,ASSSTDGVNQPQH
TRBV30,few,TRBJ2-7,AWSLRPYSREQY
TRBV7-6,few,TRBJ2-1,ASSGLAGGLNEQF
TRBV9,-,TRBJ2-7,ASSVGEGIPYEQY
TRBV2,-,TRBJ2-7,ASSDMADIETYEQY
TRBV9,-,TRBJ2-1,ASSGTSGRSYNEQF
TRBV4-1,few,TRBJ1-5,ASSPYGGADSNQPQH
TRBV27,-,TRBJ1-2,ASSTSRDRVKGYT
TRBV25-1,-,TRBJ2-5,ASSGSPGAEETQY
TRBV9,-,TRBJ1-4,ASSVGYSVDEKLF
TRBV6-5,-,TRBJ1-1,ASSYDELNTEAF
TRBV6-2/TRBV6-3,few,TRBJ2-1,ASSYSPGVGVSDNEQF
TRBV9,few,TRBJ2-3,ASSFRLMDTQY
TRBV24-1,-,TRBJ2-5,ATSDPPKETQY
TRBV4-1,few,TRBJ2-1,ASSPWAGGYNEQF
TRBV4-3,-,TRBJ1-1,ASSQLEGRGTEAF
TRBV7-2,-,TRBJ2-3,ASSLAWRKSTDTQY
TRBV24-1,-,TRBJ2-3,ATSDHTDTQY
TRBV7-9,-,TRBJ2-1,ASSHPRSLNEQF
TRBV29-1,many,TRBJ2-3,SVRGGNTQY
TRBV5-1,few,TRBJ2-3,ASSSGTGITDTQY
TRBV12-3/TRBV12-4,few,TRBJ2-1,ASSGYNEQF
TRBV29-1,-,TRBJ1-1,SVRQTEGTEAF
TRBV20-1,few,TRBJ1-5,SARQGGQPQH
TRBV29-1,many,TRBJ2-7,SVMGLTYEQY
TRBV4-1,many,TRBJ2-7,ASSQDLRYEQY
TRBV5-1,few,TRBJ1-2,ASSLEEGPRCYT
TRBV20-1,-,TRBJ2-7,SASETGPKGDEQY
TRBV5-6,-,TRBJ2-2,ASSLMWGISNTGELF
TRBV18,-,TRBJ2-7,ASSPIYDTYEQY
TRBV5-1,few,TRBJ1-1,ASSPPAVMTGGGMNTEAF
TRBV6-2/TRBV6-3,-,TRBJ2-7,ASSFGTGGIEQY
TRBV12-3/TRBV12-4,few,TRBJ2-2,ASSGQGLNTGELF
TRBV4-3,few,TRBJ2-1,ASSHLGQHNEQF
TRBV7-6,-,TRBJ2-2,ASSLSQGGYSTGELF
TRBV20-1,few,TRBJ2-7,SARVGGGIYEQY
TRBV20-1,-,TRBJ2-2,SAKDRFSNTGELF
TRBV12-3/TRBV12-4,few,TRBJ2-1,ASSLEYEQF